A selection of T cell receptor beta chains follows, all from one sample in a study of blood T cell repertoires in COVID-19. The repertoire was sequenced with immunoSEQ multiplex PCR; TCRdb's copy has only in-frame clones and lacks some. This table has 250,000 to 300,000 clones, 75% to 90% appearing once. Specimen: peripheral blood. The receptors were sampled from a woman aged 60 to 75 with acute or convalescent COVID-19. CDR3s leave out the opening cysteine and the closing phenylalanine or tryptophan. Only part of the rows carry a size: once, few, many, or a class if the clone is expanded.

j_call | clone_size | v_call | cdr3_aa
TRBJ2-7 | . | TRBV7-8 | ASSSPDSLYEQY
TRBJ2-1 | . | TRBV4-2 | ASSQDLRGTPRNEQF
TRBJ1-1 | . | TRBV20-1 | SAPQVAEAF
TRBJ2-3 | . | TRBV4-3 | ASSQGTSGKGTDTQY
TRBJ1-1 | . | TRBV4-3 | ASARGLGEAF
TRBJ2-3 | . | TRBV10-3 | AISSLTGGVGTDTQY
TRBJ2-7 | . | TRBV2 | ASSSLRTYEQY
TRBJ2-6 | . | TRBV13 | ASSSLAGGVSGANVLT
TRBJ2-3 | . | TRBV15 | ATSSLGRDTDTQY
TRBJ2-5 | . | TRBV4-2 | ASSQGSGGGRETQY
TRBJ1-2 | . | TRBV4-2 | ASSEGQGTLYGYT
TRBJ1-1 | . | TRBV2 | ASSVSLQTGNTEAF
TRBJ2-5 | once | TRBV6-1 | ASSEPRTGTETQY
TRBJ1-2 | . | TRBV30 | ASPRVIQNYGYT
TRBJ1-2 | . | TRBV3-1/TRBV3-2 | ASNTGVDGYT
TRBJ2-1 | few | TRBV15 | ATSGPFEIAGGMSSYNEQF
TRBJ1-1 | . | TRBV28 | ASSSGQVLNTEAF
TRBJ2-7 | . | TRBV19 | ASRPGQGNYEQY
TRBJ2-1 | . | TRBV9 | ASSVYGTNNEQF
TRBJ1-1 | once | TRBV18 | ASSPLQGGTEAF
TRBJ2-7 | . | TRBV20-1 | SASSGSYEQY
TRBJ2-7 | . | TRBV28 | ASTTPPGQGSYEQY
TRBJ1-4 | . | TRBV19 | ASSMGPNEKLF
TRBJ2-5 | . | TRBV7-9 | ASSLTGGRETQY
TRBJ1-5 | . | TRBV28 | ASISPTLNQPQH